Below, 30 T cell receptor beta chains from the same sample are listed, as sequenced in a study of blood T cell repertoires in COVID-19. Data came from immunoSEQ multiplex PCR; TCRdb stores just in-frame clones and leaves some out. The repertoire holds 230,000 or so clones, with about nine tenths as singletons. The sequencing input was PBMCs or T cells enriched from blood (not recorded which). The origin of the receptors is a woman aged 40 to 49 with acute COVID-19.

The chain uses TRBV5-6 and TRBJ1-5; 7 bases line up with TRBD1. Germline CDR1 and CDR2: SGHDT and YYEEEE. V lost 3 bases, J lost 3 bases, and 6 bases stayed unmatched. This CDR3 has 15 amino acids. CDR3 sequence: CASSSDRVLNQPQHF. The CDR3 coding sequence is TGTGCCAGCAGCTCCGACAGGGTCCTCAATCAGCCCCAGCATTTT. The entire variable domain, with the rest obtained from reference TRBV5-6 and TRBJ1-5, is as follows: DAGVTQSPTHLIKTRGQQVTLRCSPKSGHDTVSWYQQALGQGPQFIFQYYEEEERQRGNFPDRFSGHQFPNYSSELNVNALLLGDSALYLCASSSDRVLNQPQHFGDGTRLSIL.

The chain couples TRBV2 to TRBJ1-5, with D perhaps matching TRBD1 (5 bases). The CDR3 has 14 residues. Trimming shortened V by 4 bases and J by 4 bases, and 11 bases separated the two germline ends. CDR1 and CDR2 from the germline V gene are SNHLY and FYNNEI. Here the CDR3 reads CASSGGLLNQPQHF. CDR3 bases: TGTGCCAGCAGTGGGGGCCTATTGAATCAGCCCCAGCATTTT.

The rearrangement links TRBV2 to TRBJ2-2, with TRBD1 matching over 7 bases. Germline CDR1 reads SNHLY; CDR2 reads FYNNEI. The CDR3 has 13 amino acids. The V and J ends lost 5 bases and 8 bases, in that order; junction bases with no gene match: 5. In nucleotides, the CDR3 is TGTGCCAGCAGTTACAGGGGATCGGGGGAGCTGTTTTTT. This codes for CASSYRGSGELFF.

V is TRBV7-2 and J is TRBJ1-2, with D unclear. The V gene's germline CDR1 is SGHTA and CDR2 FQGNSA. CDR3 length equals 14 residues. Between the trimmed V and J ends, which lost 1 base and 0 bases, there was a span of 6 bases. CDR3 protein: CASSLDFTNYGYTF. CDR3 nucleotides: TGTGCCAGCAGCTTAGATTTTACTAACTATGGCTACACCTTC.

The chain combines TRBV6-5 with TRBJ2-2, with a tentative D call TRBD1 (5 bases). Trimming removed 4 bases from V and 1 base from J, with 7 bases in between. This CDR3 is built from 14 residues. The germline CDR1 and CDR2 sequences are MNHEY and SVGAGI. This CDR3 reads CASSFQGNTGELFF. In DNA, the CDR3 is TGTGCCAGCAGTTTCCAGGGGAACACCGGGGAGCTGTTTTTT.

The V gene is TRBV9, the J gene TRBJ1-4, with D possibly matching TRBD1 (6 bases). V shed 4 bases and J shed 4 bases, with 11 bases lying between them. The CDR3 spans 14 residues. Germline V gene sequence: CDR1 SGDLS, CDR2 YYNGEE. CDR3 loop: CASSTGQVNEKLFF. DNA of the CDR3: TGTGCCAGCAGCACGGGACAAGTTAATGAAAAACTGTTTTTT.

V usage is TRBV7-9 and J usage is TRBJ1-1; TRBD1 is a possible D gene (6 bases). CDR1 and CDR2 from the germline V gene are SEHNR and FQNEAQ (reference sequence). V shed 4 bases and J shed 1 base, with 13 bases lying between them. The CDR3 contains 15 residues. CDR3: CASSSRDIWNTEAFF. CDR3 DNA: TGTGCCAGCAGCTCGAGGGACATCTGGAACACTGAAGCTTTCTTT.

The rearrangement uses TRBV3-1 (or the pseudogene TRBV3-2) and TRBJ1-6; TRBD1 matches 9 bases. The V gene end was trimmed by 3 bases and the J gene end by 7 bases; junction bases not matched to a gene: 4. Germline CDR1 LGHDT, CDR2 YNNKEL (reference sequence). This CDR3 is built from 15 residues. The CDR3 sequence is CASSQDRGPNSPLHF. CDR3 coding DNA: TGTGCCAGCAGCCAGGACAGGGGACCAAATTCACCCCTCCACTTT.

For the CDR3, the DNA is TGTGCCAGCAGCCAGTGGCGGGGGGGCTCCTACAATGAGCAGTTCTTC. It is translated as CASSQWRGGSYNEQFF. The chain combines TRBV3-1 (or the pseudogene TRBV3-2) with TRBJ2-1; 9 bases fit TRBD2. CDR3 length: 16 residues. The V gene end was trimmed by 3 bases and the J gene end by 0 bases; junction bases not matched to a gene: 3. The germline gives CDR1 LGHDT, CDR2 YNNKEL (reference sequence).

The rearrangement joins TRBV7-8 to TRBJ1-1, with 11 bases matching TRBD1. The CDR3 spans 15 residues. J gave up 11 bases and V 1 base, and 9 bases lay outside the gene matches. Per the germline V gene, CDR1 is SGHVS and CDR2 is FQNEAQ. The CDR3 bases are TGTGCCAGCAGCTTAGGAGGACAGGGGGCCCGGTTGGCTTTCTTT. Its protein is CASSLGGQGARLAFF. The full variable domain, its missing parts supplied by reference TRBV7-8 and TRBJ1-1, is GAGVSQSPRYKVAKRGQDVALRCDPISGHVSLFWYQQALGQGPEFLTYFQNEAQLDKSGLPSDRFFAERPEGSVSTLKIQRTQQEDSAVYLCASSLGGQGARLAFFGQGTRLTVV.

The rearrangement uses TRBV12-3 or TRBV12-4 and TRBJ2-5; no reliable D call. The V end lost 5 bases, the J end lost 2 bases, and 9 bases lay between the germline ends. CDR3 length: 13 residues. CDR3 protein: CASSRDTQETQYF. The CDR3 region has the DNA TGTGCCAGCAGTAGAGACACGCAAGAGACCCAGTACTTC.

This clone was counted a few times. The chain is built from TRBV10-2 and TRBJ1-1; D is uncertain. This CDR3 is built from 11 residues. Germline V gene sequence: CDR1 WSHSY, CDR2 SAAADI. V was pared by 7 bases and J by 8 bases, with 11 bases between. The CDR3 bases are TGCGCCAGCACACACGCAAAAGAAGCTTTCTTT. This gives the protein CASTHAKEAFF.

The chain employs TRBV20-1 and TRBJ1-3; 10 bases map to TRBD1. The J segment lost 3 bases and the V segment lost 3 bases, leaving 11 bases of the junction unmatched. The CDR3 is 17 residues long. The germline V gene encodes CDR1 DFQATT and CDR2 SNEGSKA (reference sequence). DNA for the CDR3: TGCAGTGCTAGTAGGGCCGGGACAGGGGTGAATGGAAACACCATATATTTT. This gives the protein CSASRAGTGVNGNTIYF.

The chain recombines TRBV7-2 with TRBJ1-5; D is undetermined. CDR1 is SGHTA, CDR2 FQGNSA, per germline. V lost 1 base and J lost 2, with 9 bases in between. This CDR3 contains 15 residues. CDR3 region: CASSLVSGGNQPQHF. In nucleotides, the CDR3 is TGTGCCAGCAGCTTAGTGAGCGGAGGCAATCAGCCCCAGCATTTT.

The rearrangement uses TRBV19 and TRBJ1-2; 7 positions agree with TRBD1. The CDR3 spans 14 residues. V lost 3 bases and J lost 4; bases outside the gene matches: 5. From germline, CDR1 is LNHDA and CDR2 SQIVND (reference sequence). CDR3 sequence reads: CASSIGQDVYGYTF. The CDR3 DNA reads as TGTGCCAGTAGTATCGGACAGGACGTCTATGGCTACACCTTC. Full variable domain (outside the CDR3, taken from reference TRBV19 and TRBJ1-2): DGGITQSPKYLFRKEGQNVTLSCEQNLNHDAMYWYRQDPGQGLRLIYYSQIVNDFQKGDIAEGYSVSREKKESFPLTVTSAQKNPTAFYLCASSIGQDVYGYTFGSGTRLTVV.

This clone was observed a single time. The chain has TRBV25-1 and TRBJ2-7; perhaps TRBD1 as D (6 bases). The germline V and J ends were trimmed by 4 bases and 4 bases, with 11 bases remaining between them. Germline V gene data show CDR1 as MGHDK and CDR2 as SYGVNS. The CDR3 is made up of 13 amino acids. The CDR3 bases are TGTGCCAGCAGTGTCAGGGGTTGGTACGAGCAGTACTTC. It encodes CASSVRGWYEQYF.

The CDR3 DNA is TGCGCCAGCAGCCCAAGCAACGTTATTACCGGGGAGCTGTTTTTT. This sequence encodes CASSPSNVITGELFF. The chain uses TRBV5-1 and TRBJ2-2; D unclear. CDR1 is SGHRS and CDR2 is YFSETQ in the germline V gene. The CDR3 is 15 residues long. Trimming left V 4 bases short and J 5 bases short, with 15 bases between. Combining the CDR3 with reference TRBV5-1 and TRBJ2-2 gives the whole variable domain KAGVTQTPRYLIKTRGQQVTLSCSPISGHRSVSWYQQTPGQGLQFLFEYFSETQRNKGNFPGRFSGRQFSNSRSEMNVSTLELGDSALYLCASSPSNVITGELFFGEGSRLTVL.

This sequence joins TRBV2 and TRBJ2-1, with 13 positions matching TRBD2. The V gene's germline CDR1 is SNHLY and CDR2 FYNNEI. The V and J ends lost 2 bases and 0 bases, in that order; junction bases with no gene match: 10. The CDR3 runs 20 residues. The CDR3 DNA sequence: TGTGCCAGCAGTGAATCCCCTACTAGCGGGGGGGGCTCCTCCTACAATGAGCAGTTCTTC. Protein: CASSESPTSGGGSSYNEQFF.

V gene TRBV7-2 combines with J gene TRBJ1-5; 8 bases match TRBD1. The CDR3 runs 15 residues. Trimming cost V 5 bases and J 6 bases; bases outside gene matches: 9. Germline V CDR1 and CDR2: SGHTA, FQGNSA. CDR3 bases: TGTGCCAGCAGCCTAGGACAGGGCCAGGGTCAGCCCCAGCATTTT. It yields the protein CASSLGQGQGQPQHF.

The chain carries TRBV19 and TRBJ1-6; tentative D call: TRBD1 (6 bases). V gave up 7 bases and J gave up 2 bases, with 15 bases separating them. The CDR3 spans 16 residues. Germline CDR1 and CDR2: LNHDA and SQIVND (reference sequence). This CDR3 reads CASTPRGATYNSPLHF. DNA of the CDR3: TGTGCCAGTACCCCCAGGGGCGCGACCTATAATTCACCCCTCCACTTT.

The chain is built from TRBV29-1 and TRBJ1-5; D gene ambiguous. Germline V CDR1 and CDR2: SQVTM, ANQGSEA. The CDR3 covers 13 residues. V was trimmed by 3 bases and J by 1 base, leaving 7 bases between them. CDR3: CSVDFGSNQPQHF. The DNA for the CDR3 is TGCAGCGTTGATTTTGGCAGCAATCAGCCCCAGCATTTT. The whole variable domain, remainder taken from reference TRBV29-1 and TRBJ1-5, is SAVISQKPSRDICQRGTSLTIQCQVDSQVTMMFWYRQQPGQSLTLIATANQGSEATYESGFVIDKFPISRPNLTFSTLTVSNMSPEDSSIYLCSVDFGSNQPQHFGDGTRLSIL.

This clone appeared a single time. The chain has TRBV12-5 and TRBJ2-6; weak D call: TRBD2 (6 bases). The CDR3 is 19 residues long. Germline CDR1 LGHNT, CDR2 FRNRAP. V was trimmed by 1 base and J by 1 base, leaving 17 bases between them. This chain's CDR3 is CASGLARGSLTSGANVLTF. In DNA form, the CDR3 reads TGTGCTAGTGGTTTGGCCCGGGGGTCTCTGACGTCTGGGGCCAACGTCCTGACTTTC.

This sequence joins TRBV2 and TRBJ2-4; no clear D. With 3 bases removed from V and 0 bases from J, the gap between germline ends came to 9 bases. From germline, CDR1 is SNHLY and CDR2 FYNNEI. The CDR3 has 15 amino acids. Here the CDR3 DNA reads TGTGCCAGCAGTGATCCAGTTCTAGCCAAAAACATTCAGTACTTC. The encoded protein is CASSDPVLAKNIQYF.

This clone was observed a few times. The chain recombines TRBV18 with TRBJ1-1; TRBD1 agrees at 8 bases. Germline V lookup: CDR1 KGHSH, CDR2 LQKENI. The junction had 4 bases not matched to a gene; V was cut back by 3 bases and J by 1 base. The CDR3 runs to 15 residues. DNA for the CDR3: TGTGCCAGCTCACCTGCCAGGGGGCGGAACACTGAAGCTTTCTTT. The encoded protein is CASSPARGRNTEAFF.

The chain carries TRBV19 and TRBJ2-1; 8 bases fit TRBD1. Trimming at V came to 9 bases and at J to 4 bases, leaving 8 bases not matched to a gene. The CDR3 contains 14 residues. Germline V gene sequence: CDR1 LNHDA, CDR2 SQIVND (reference sequence). CDR3 nucleotides: TGTGCCAGCAGGGGGACAGGAGATTACAATGAGCAGTTCTTC. This encodes CASRGTGDYNEQFF.

The V gene is TRBV7-2, the J gene TRBJ2-1; TRBD2 matches at 7 bases. Germline loops: CDR1 SGHTA, CDR2 FQGNSA. This CDR3 comprises 16 residues. J lost 8 bases, V lost 2 bases, and 12 bases had no gene match. CDR3 sequence reads: CASSLLAGTLGYEQFF. In DNA, the CDR3 is TGTGCCAGCAGCTTATTAGCGGGCACTTTGGGATATGAGCAGTTCTTC.

This chain uses TRBV19 with TRBJ2-1, with 7 bases aligning to TRBD1. Trimming at V came to 8 bases and at J to 1 base, leaving 8 bases not matched to a gene. This CDR3 is built from 15 residues. Looked up from germline, CDR1 is LNHDA and CDR2 is SQIVND (reference sequence). The CDR3 DNA follows: TGTGCCAGTTCCGAAACAGGGGATTCCTACAATGAGCAGTTCTTC. This gives the protein CASSETGDSYNEQFF.

V is TRBV19 and J is TRBJ1-1; possibly TRBD1 for D (5 bases). This CDR3 contains 14 residues. Trimming took off 3 bases at V and 1 base at J, with 9 bases between the two ends. From germline, CDR1 is LNHDA and CDR2 SQIVND (reference sequence). CDR3: CASSMGGRNTEAFF. Here the CDR3 DNA reads TGTGCCAGTAGTATGGGGGGGAGGAACACTGAAGCTTTCTTT.

The chain combines TRBV5-1 with TRBJ2-1; 9 bases line up with TRBD2. The CDR3 is made up of 14 amino acids. Germline-derived CDR1 and CDR2 are SGHRS and YFSETQ. Losses at the gene ends were 4 bases for V and 7 bases for J; bases not matched to a gene: 6. CDR3 amino acids: CASSTGLARNEQFF. DNA of the CDR3: TGCGCCAGCAGCACAGGACTAGCGCGAAATGAGCAGTTCTTC. The full variable domain, with the rest looked up from reference TRBV5-1 and TRBJ2-1, is KAGVTQTPRYLIKTRGQQVTLSCSPISGHRSVSWYQQTPGQGLQFLFEYFSETQRNKGNFPGRFSGRQFSNSRSEMNVSTLELGDSALYLCASSTGLARNEQFFGPGTRLTVL.

The rearrangement uses TRBV5-5 and TRBJ1-1; D might be TRBD1 (5 bases). Looked up from germline, CDR1 is SGHKS and CDR2 is YYEKEE (reference sequence). V was trimmed by 0 bases and J by 4 bases, leaving 10 bases between them. The CDR3 consists of 14 residues. CDR3 nucleotides: TGTGCCAGCAGCTTGGGTGGAGGGACCACTGAAGCTTTCTTT. Translating gives CASSLGGGTTEAFF.